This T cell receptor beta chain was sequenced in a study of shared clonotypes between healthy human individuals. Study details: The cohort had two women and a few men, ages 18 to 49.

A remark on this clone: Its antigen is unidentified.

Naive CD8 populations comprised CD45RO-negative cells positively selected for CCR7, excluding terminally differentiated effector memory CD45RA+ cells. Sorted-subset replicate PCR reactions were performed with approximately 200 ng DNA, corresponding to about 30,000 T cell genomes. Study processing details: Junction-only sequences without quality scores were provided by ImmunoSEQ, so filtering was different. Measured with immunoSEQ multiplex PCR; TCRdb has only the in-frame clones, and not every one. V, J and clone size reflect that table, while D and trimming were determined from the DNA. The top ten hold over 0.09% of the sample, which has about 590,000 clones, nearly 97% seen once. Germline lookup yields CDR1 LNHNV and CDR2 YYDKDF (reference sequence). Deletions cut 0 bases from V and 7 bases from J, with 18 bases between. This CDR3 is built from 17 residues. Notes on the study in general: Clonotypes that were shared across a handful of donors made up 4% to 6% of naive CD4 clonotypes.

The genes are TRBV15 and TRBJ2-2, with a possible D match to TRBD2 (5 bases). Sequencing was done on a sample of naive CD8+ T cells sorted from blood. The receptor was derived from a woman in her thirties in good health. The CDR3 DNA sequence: TGTGCCACCAGCAGAGAAGTTGATGCGGGCCCCCACGGGGAGCTGTTTTTT. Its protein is CATSREVDAGPHGELFF. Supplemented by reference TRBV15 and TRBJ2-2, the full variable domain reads DAMVIQNPRYQVTQFGKPVTLSCSQTLNHNVMYWYQQKSSQAPKLLFHYYDKDFNNEADTPDNFQSRRPNTSFCFLDIRSPGLGDTAMYLCATSREVDAGPHGELFFGEGSRLTVL.